These T cell receptor beta chains were read from a single sample in a study of early T cells in non-severe SARS-CoV-2 infection. In TCRdb, the 5' RACE reads were re-called with MiXCR into one record per CDR3 protein. The table includes 51,000 or so distinct CDR3 sequences, 9.5% to 11% detected once. Sequences were obtained from whole blood. The receptors were gathered from an adult who was a healthcare worker with PCR-confirmed SARS-CoV-2 infection or an uninfected control (not recorded which). Both conserved end residues are part of each CDR3. A D gene is named only where the DNA matches it firmly. Expanded clones are given a class, and other clones once, few, many or no size at all.

abundance	v_gene	d_gene	j_gene	CDR3aa	CDR3nt
-	TRBV27	-	TRBJ2-7	CASSVTAYYEQYF	TGTGCCAGCAGTGTGACAGCTTACTACGAGCAGTACTTC
many	TRBV20-1	TRBD2	TRBJ2-3	CSALGGTSGTDTQYF	TGCAGTGCTCTGGGCGGGACTAGCGGCACAGATACGCAGTATTTT
-	TRBV6-2/TRBV6-3	-	TRBJ2-1	CASSQGGQIYNEQFF	TGTGCCAGTTCCCAAGGTGGACAGATCTACAATGAGCAGTTCTTC
many	TRBV28	-	TRBJ2-3	CASSGYAGTDTQYF	TGTGCCAGCAGTGGTTACGCAGGCACAGATACGCAGTATTTT
many	TRBV10-3	TRBD2	TRBJ2-1	CAISVTTSGRGREQFF	TGTGCCATCAGTGTCACAACTAGCGGGAGAGGACGTGAGCAGTTCTTC
-	TRBV29-1	-	TRBJ1-1	CSQRNRDSKTEAFF	TGCAGCCAGAGGAACAGGGATAGTAAGACTGAAGCTTTCTTT
-	TRBV24-1	-	TRBJ1-5	CATSDHRSNQPQHF	TGTGCCACCAGTGACCACAGGAGCAATCAGCCCCAGCATTTT
few	TRBV6-1	-	TRBJ1-5	CASSDSHSNQPQHF	TGTGCCAGCAGTGACTCTCATAGCAATCAGCCCCAGCATTTT
few	TRBV28	TRBD2	TRBJ2-1	CASSFENGRATYNEQFF	TGTGCCAGCAGTTTTGAGAACGGGAGGGCAACCTACAATGAGCAGTTCTTC
many	TRBV7-2	-	TRBJ1-4	CASSPRAVTSTNEKLFF	TGTGCCAGCAGCCCAAGAGCCGTTACCTCAACTAATGAAAAACTGTTTTTT
-	TRBV29-1	-	TRBJ1-2	CSVPTPENYGYTF	TGCAGCGTCCCGACACCGGAGAACTATGGCTACACCTTC
-	TRBV20-1	TRBD2	TRBJ2-7	CSAQSGRTVYEQYF	TGCAGTGCCCAGAGCGGGAGGACCGTCTACGAGCAGTACTTC
-	TRBV19	-	TRBJ1-5	CASSIGTVSNQPQHF	TGTGCCAGTAGTATAGGAACCGTTAGCAATCAGCCCCAGCATTTT
many	TRBV3-1	-	TRBJ1-1	CASSQVGGNTEAFF	TGTGCCAGCAGCCAAGTGGGGGGGAACACTGAAGCTTTCTTT
many	TRBV7-2	TRBD1	TRBJ2-2	CASSWTGTGELFF	TGTGCCAGCAGCTGGACAGGGACCGGGGAGCTGTTTTTT
-	TRBV11-1	-	TRBJ2-5	CASSFTRTQTTQYF	TGTGCCAGCAGCTTCACCCGGACCCAGACGACCCAGTACTTC
many	TRBV12-3/TRBV12-4	-	TRBJ1-1	CASSLRTPNTEAFF	TGTGCCAGCAGTTTAAGGACACCGAACACTGAAGCTTTCTTT
many	TRBV18	TRBD2	TRBJ2-1	CASSPSGKNLYNEQFF	TGTGCCAGCTCACCAAGCGGGAAAAACCTTTACAATGAGCAGTTCTTC
-	TRBV7-2	TRBD2	TRBJ2-3	CASSLVAGASNTQYF	TGTGCCAGCAGCTTAGTAGCGGGAGCCTCGAATACGCAGTATTTT
-	TRBV7-9	TRBD1	TRBJ2-5	CASSLGQGRKETQYF	TGTGCCAGCAGCTTAGGACAGGGTAGGAAAGAGACCCAGTACTTC
few	TRBV29-1	TRBD2	TRBJ2-7	CSVEDPGGSSYEQYF	TGCAGCGTTGAAGATCCTGGCGGGAGCTCCTACGAGCAGTACTTC
few	TRBV11-2	-	TRBJ2-7	CASRVGGSSYEQYF	TGTGCCAGCAGGGTCGGGGGCAGCTCCTACGAGCAGTACTTC
many	TRBV12-3/TRBV12-4	-	TRBJ2-1	CASSLPPMANEQFF	TGTGCCAGCAGCCTCCCCCCTATGGCGAATGAGCAGTTCTTC
many	TRBV29-1	TRBD2	TRBJ2-5	CSVQGHLRRGETQYF	TGCAGCGTACAAGGACACCTCAGGCGGGGGGAGACCCAGTACTTC
-	TRBV6-4	TRBD2	TRBJ2-1	CASSDDSGGAYNEQFF	TGTGCCAGCAGTGACGATAGCGGGGGGGCTTACAATGAGCAGTTCTTC
-	TRBV9	-	TRBJ2-3	CASSVVGRSTDTQYF	TGTGCCAGCAGCGTAGTCGGGCGGAGCACAGATACGCAGTATTTT
-	TRBV7-2	-	TRBJ1-2	CASSLVLPYGYTF	TGTGCCAGCAGCCTTGTGCTGCCCTATGGCTACACCTTC
-	TRBV6-1	TRBD2	TRBJ2-1	CASSAETSDYNEQFF	TGTGCCAGCAGTGCCGAGACTAGCGACTACAATGAGCAGTTCTTC
once	TRBV20-1	-	TRBJ2-1	CSASRSHPNNEQFF	TGCAGTGCTAGTCGGAGCCATCCTAACAATGAGCAGTTCTTC
few	TRBV7-9	-	TRBJ2-2	CASTSLETTLNTGELFF	TGTGCCAGCACCTCTTTAGAGACAACCCTGAACACCGGGGAGCTGTTTTTT
few	TRBV7-3	-	TRBJ2-1	CASSPSHYNEQFF	TGTGCCAGCAGCCCCTCTCATTACAATGAGCAGTTCTTC
few	TRBV7-2	-	TRBJ2-5	CASSLDGSGETQYF	TGTGCCAGCAGCTTAGACGGGAGTGGGGAGACCCAGTACTTC
many	TRBV7-9	-	TRBJ1-4	CASSLGGGQANEKLFF	TGTGCCAGCAGCTTAGGAGGGGGGCAAGCTAATGAAAAACTGTTTTTT
few	TRBV18	-	TRBJ1-2	CASSPPLYRYNQDGYTF	TGTGCCAGCTCACCACCGCTCTATAGATACAACCAGGATGGCTACACCTTC
-	TRBV9	TRBD2	TRBJ2-3	CASSAGGADTQYF	TGTGCCAGCAGTGCGGGAGGAGCAGATACGCAGTATTTT
few	TRBV5-1	TRBD2	TRBJ2-6	CASSAPAGTSGGPGANVLTF	TGCGCCAGCAGCGCACCCGCCGGGACTAGCGGGGGTCCTGGGGCCAACGTCCTGACTTTC
-	TRBV20-1	-	TRBJ2-3	CSAMLTDLTDTQYF	TGCAGTGCAATGCTCACGGACCTCACAGATACGCAGTATTTT
many	TRBV28	-	TRBJ2-5	CASSLRGWGPETQYF	TGTGCCAGCAGTTTAAGGGGATGGGGGCCGGAGACCCAGTACTTC
few	TRBV4-2	TRBD2	TRBJ2-1	CASSPSGDYNEQFF	TGTGCCAGCAGCCCCAGCGGGGACTACAATGAGCAGTTCTTC
-	TRBV6-2/TRBV6-3	-	TRBJ1-6	CATTAGSYNSPLHF	TGTGCCACCACGGCGGGCTCCTATAATTCACCCCTCCACTTT
many	TRBV7-3	-	TRBJ2-2	CASSLHGGTGELFF	TGTGCCAGCAGCTTACATGGCGGCACCGGGGAGCTGTTTTTT
few	TRBV18	TRBD1	TRBJ1-1	CASSPSADRGTEAFF	TGTGCCAGCTCACCTTCCGCGGACAGGGGCACTGAAGCTTTCTTT
few	TRBV29-1	-	TRBJ1-3	CSAEEGGNTIYF	TGCAGCGCTGAAGAAGGGGGAAACACCATATATTTT
many	TRBV7-2	TRBD2	TRBJ2-3	CASRVAGTDTQYF	TGTGCCAGCCGTGTAGCGGGAACAGATACGCAGTATTTT
-	TRBV7-2	TRBD1	TRBJ1-4	CASSLTGTGMFEKLFF	TGTGCCAGCAGCCTGACCGGGACAGGGATGTTTGAAAAACTGTTTTTT
many	TRBV18	-	TRBJ1-2	CASSPRDGFYGYTF	TGTGCCAGCTCACCAAGGGACGGTTTCTATGGCTACACCTTC